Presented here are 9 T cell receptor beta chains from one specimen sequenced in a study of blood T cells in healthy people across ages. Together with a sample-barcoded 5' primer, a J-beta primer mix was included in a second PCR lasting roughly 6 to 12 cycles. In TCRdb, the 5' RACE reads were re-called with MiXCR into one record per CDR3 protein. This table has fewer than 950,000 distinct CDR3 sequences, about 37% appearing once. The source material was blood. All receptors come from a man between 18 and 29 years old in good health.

The CDR3 region is CASSVRDYGYTF. In DNA, the CDR3 is TGTGCCAGCAGCGTGAGAGACTATGGCTACACCTTC. The chain is built from TRBV7-9 and TRBJ1-2; D unresolved. V was shortened by 5 bases and J by 3 bases, with 7 bases between the two germline ends. The CDR3 totals 12 residues. Germline values: CDR1 SEHNR, CDR2 FQNEAQ (reference sequence).

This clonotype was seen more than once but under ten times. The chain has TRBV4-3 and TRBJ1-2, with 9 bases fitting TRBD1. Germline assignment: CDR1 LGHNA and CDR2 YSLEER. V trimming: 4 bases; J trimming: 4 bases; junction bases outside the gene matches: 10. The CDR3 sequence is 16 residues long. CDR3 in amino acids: CASSPTGQGIGYGYTF. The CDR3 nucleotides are TGCGCCAGCAGCCCCACCGGACAGGGGATAGGCTATGGCTACACCTTC.

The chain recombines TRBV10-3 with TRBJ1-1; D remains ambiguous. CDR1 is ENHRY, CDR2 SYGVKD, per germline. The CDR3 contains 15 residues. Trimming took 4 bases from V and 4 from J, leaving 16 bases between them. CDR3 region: CAISASKGGTTEAFF. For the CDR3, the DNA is TGTGCCATCAGTGCCTCCAAAGGAGGAACCACTGAAGCTTTCTTT.

CDR3 coding DNA: TGTGCCAGTACTCCCAGCCCTCTTACACGGATTAATGAAAAACTGTTTTTT. Its translation is CASTPSPLTRINEKLFF. The V gene is TRBV19, the J gene TRBJ1-4; D is undetermined. V dropped 7 bases and J dropped 4 bases, with 22 bases sitting between them. In germline, CDR1 is LNHDA, CDR2 SQIVND (reference sequence). CDR3 length: 17 amino acids.

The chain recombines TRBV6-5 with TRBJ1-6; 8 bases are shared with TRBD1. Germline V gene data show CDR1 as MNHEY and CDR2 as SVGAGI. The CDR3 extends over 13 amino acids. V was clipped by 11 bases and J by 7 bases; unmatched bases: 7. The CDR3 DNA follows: TGTGCCGGCCGGGGACAGGCAAATTCACCCCTCCACTTT. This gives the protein CAGRGQANSPLHF.

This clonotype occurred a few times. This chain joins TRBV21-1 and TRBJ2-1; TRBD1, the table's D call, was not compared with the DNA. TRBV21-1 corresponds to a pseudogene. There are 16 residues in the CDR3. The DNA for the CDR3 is TGTGCCAGCAGCAAGGAATGGGCCAGGGCGGACAATGAGCAGTTCTTC. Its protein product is CASSKEWARADNEQFF.

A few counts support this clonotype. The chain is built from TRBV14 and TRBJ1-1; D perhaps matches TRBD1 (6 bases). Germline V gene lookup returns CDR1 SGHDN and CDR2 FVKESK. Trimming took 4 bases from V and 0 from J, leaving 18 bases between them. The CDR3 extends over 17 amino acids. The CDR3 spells CASSLAGGGAVNTEAFF. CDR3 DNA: TGTGCCAGCAGCCTCGCCGGTGGGGGCGCGGTGAACACTGAAGCTTTCTTT.

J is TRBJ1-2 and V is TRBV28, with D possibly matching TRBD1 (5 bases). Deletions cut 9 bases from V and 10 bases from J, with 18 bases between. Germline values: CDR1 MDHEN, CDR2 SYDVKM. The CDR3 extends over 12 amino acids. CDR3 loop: CASLAGTLLYTF. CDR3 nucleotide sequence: TGTGCCAGTCTGGCGGGGACCCTACTCTACACCTTC.

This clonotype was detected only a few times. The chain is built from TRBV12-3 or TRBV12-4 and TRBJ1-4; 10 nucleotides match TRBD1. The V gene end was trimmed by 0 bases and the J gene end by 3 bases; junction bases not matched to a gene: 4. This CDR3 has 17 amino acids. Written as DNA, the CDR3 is TGTGCCAGCAGTTTAGCGGGACAGGGGACTTCTAATGAAAAACTGTTTTTT. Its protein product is CASSLAGQGTSNEKLFF.